Below are 9 T cell receptor beta chains sequenced from a single sample in a study of blood T cell repertoires in COVID-19. Assay used: immunoSEQ multiplex PCR; TCRdb lists only in-frame clones, some missing. This table holds 200,000 to 300,000 clones, around nine tenths found once. Sequenced input: PBMCs or T cells enriched from blood (not recorded which). All receptors come from a man in his forties who had recovered from COVID-19.

The V and J genes are TRBV9 and TRBJ2-7; 7 bases fit TRBD1. CDR1 and CDR2 from the germline V gene are SGDLS and YYNGEE. J was trimmed by 0 bases and V by 3 bases; bases with no gene match: 6. The CDR3 is made up of 15 amino acids. The CDR3: CASSEAGDSSYEQYF. CDR3 in DNA: TGTGCCAGCAGCGAAGCCGGGGACAGCTCCTACGAGCAGTACTTC.

This chain joins TRBV7-9 and TRBJ2-7, with 9 bases identical to TRBD2. The germline gives CDR1 SEHNR, CDR2 FQNEAQ (reference sequence). The trim removed 1 base at V and 2 bases at J, leaving 6 bases unmatched. The CDR3 is 16 residues long. The DNA of the CDR3 is TGTGCCAGCAGCTTAGGGGGCGGGAGGGTGACCTACGAGCAGTACTTC. Translating it yields CASSLGGGRVTYEQYF.

The J gene is TRBJ1-5, the V gene TRBV18; tentative D call: TRBD1 (5 bases). Germline V gene lookup returns CDR1 KGHSH and CDR2 LQKENI. V lost 5 bases to trimming and J lost 0 bases, with 17 bases between them. The CDR3 contains 17 residues. The CDR3 reads CASSSGGGTASNQPQHF. The CDR3 DNA sequence: TGTGCCAGCTCATCTGGGGGAGGGACTGCTAGCAATCAGCCCCAGCATTTT.

The chain couples TRBV5-4 to TRBJ2-1; 7 nucleotides align to TRBD1. Germline CDR1 is SGHNT and CDR2 is YYREEE (reference sequence). There are 15 residues in the CDR3. The ends lost 4 bases at V and 0 bases at J; junction bases unmatched: 4. The CDR3 loop reads CASSATGVSYNEQFF. The CDR3 DNA is TGTGCCAGCAGCGCTACAGGGGTCTCCTACAATGAGCAGTTCTTC.

V usage is TRBV7-9 and J usage is TRBJ2-6, with 10 bases lining up with TRBD2. Germline V CDR1 and CDR2: SEHNR, FQNEAQ (reference sequence). CDR3 size: 19 residues. The J segment lost 0 bases and the V segment lost 1 base, leaving 6 bases of the junction unmatched. CDR3 region: CASSLDVLAGISGANVLTF. CDR3 bases: TGTGCCAGCAGCTTAGATGTACTAGCGGGAATCTCTGGGGCCAACGTCCTGACTTTC.

The chain is built from TRBV9 and TRBJ2-1; D gene uncertain. Germline V gene lookup returns CDR1 SGDLS and CDR2 YYNGEE. The ends were cut back, 0 bases at V and 4 bases at J, with 8 bases in the middle. The CDR3 runs to 14 residues. The DNA of the CDR3 is TGTGCCAGCAGCGTAGAACTATTATACAATGAGCAGTTCTTC. Its protein product is CASSVELLYNEQFF.

The chain employs TRBV28 and TRBJ1-6; the D is unclear. With 5 bases removed from V and 12 bases from J, the gap between germline ends came to 11 bases. Germline-derived CDR1 and CDR2 are MDHEN and SYDVKM. CDR3 size: 12 residues. CDR3 sequence reads: CASSPPRGPLHF. The CDR3 DNA sequence: TGTGCCAGCAGTCCTCCCCGAGGACCCCTCCACTTT.

This chain uses TRBV28 with TRBJ2-7; D unresolved. The V and J ends lost 2 bases and 0 bases respectively, with 5 bases between them. The CDR3 extends over 13 amino acids. The germline V gene encodes CDR1 MDHEN and CDR2 SYDVKM. CDR3 in DNA: TGTGCCAGCAGTTTAGACACCTCCTACGAGCAGTACTTC. Translated: CASSLDTSYEQYF.

This clone appeared once. This chain connects TRBV5-1 to TRBJ1-4; a weak D match, TRBD1 (5 bases). The CDR3 covers 14 residues. The germline V gene encodes CDR1 SGHRS and CDR2 YFSETQ. Trimming left V 4 bases short and J 6 bases short, with 13 bases between. The CDR3 loop is CASSLQGIDEKLFF. CDR3 in DNA: TGCGCCAGCAGCCTGCAGGGTATTGATGAAAAACTGTTTTTT. Using reference TRBV5-1 and TRBJ1-4 for the parts outside the CDR3, the full variable domain is KAGVTQTPRYLIKTRGQQVTLSCSPISGHRSVSWYQQTPGQGLQFLFEYFSETQRNKGNFPGRFSGRQFSNSRSEMNVSTLELGDSALYLCASSLQGIDEKLFFGSGTQLSVL.